The 22 T cell receptor beta chains reported below all come from one sample, sequenced in a study of post-analysis software for immune sequencing data. Regarding the study as a whole: Comparison of patients with controls showed a handful of TRBV segments more frequent in patients, TRBV5-6, TRBV5-1 and TRBV20-1 among them.

Unique molecular identifiers were carried by the TCR beta cDNA libraries. TCRdb fed the PCR reads into MiXCR, producing one record per CDR3 protein. The sample contains roughly 700,000 distinct CDR3 sequences, roughly 29% of which appear only once. These receptors are not linked to any known antigen. The sample taken for sequencing was blood. The receptor source for this set is a girl aged 10-17 years with multiple sclerosis.

This clonotype was seen only a few times. This chain connects TRBV27 to TRBJ1-3; weak D call: TRBD1 (6 bases). In germline, CDR1 is MNHEY, CDR2 SMNVEV (reference sequence). The CDR3 is made up of 15 amino acids. Trimming removed 5 bases at V and 0 bases at J, with 11 bases between. The CDR3 spells CASSLDRTSGNTIYF. For the CDR3, the DNA is TGTGCCAGCAGTCTCGACAGGACCTCTGGAAACACCATATATTTT.

This clonotype came up a few times. The chain is built from TRBV20-1 and TRBJ2-7; D not resolved. This CDR3 comprises 14 residues. Germline CDR1 is DFQATT and CDR2 is SNEGSKA (reference sequence). With 0 bases removed from V and 3 bases from J, the gap between germline ends came to 12 bases. The DNA for the CDR3 is TGCAGTGCTAGAGACAGCAAACTTGTCTACGAGCAGTACTTC. Translation gives CSARDSKLVYEQYF.

This chain uses TRBV6-5 with TRBJ2-7; D is unresolved. This CDR3 is 15 amino acids long. Per germline, CDR1 MNHEY and CDR2 SVGAGI. Trimming shortened V by 0 bases and J by 6 bases, and 15 bases separated the two germline ends. The CDR3 is CASSYSNTLGLEQYF. The CDR3 nucleotides are TGTGCCAGCAGTTACTCGAACACCTTGGGCCTCGAGCAGTACTTC.

V gene TRBV7-9 combines with J gene TRBJ1-1; TRBD1 is a possible D gene (6 bases). The CDR3 totals 15 residues. With 5 bases removed from V and 0 bases from J, the gap between germline ends came to 13 bases. Germline V gives CDR1 SEHNR, CDR2 FQNEAQ (reference sequence). The CDR3 DNA reads as TGTGCCAGCAGCAAGGGGGGGACGGTGAACACTGAAGCTTTCTTT. Translation: CASSKGGTVNTEAFF.

CDR3 bases: TGCGCCAGCAGCCAAGTTGCGGGAGGTCCCACAGATACGCAGTATTTT. It codes for CASSQVAGGPTDTQYF. This chain uses TRBV4-3 with TRBJ2-3, with TRBD2 matching 8 bases. Per the germline V gene, CDR1 is LGHNA and CDR2 is YSLEER. V was clipped by 1 base and J by 2 bases; unmatched bases: 5. The CDR3 is 16 residues long.

Note on this clonotype: One end of the junction varies from germline; a read error may be responsible. V and J are TRBV4-2 and TRBJ2-5, with 9 bases fitting TRBD1. Germline V gene sequence: CDR1 LGHNA, CDR2 YNFKEQ. The CDR3 is 14 amino acids. The CDR3 loop reads CPSSHRGPGETQYF. The CDR3 coding sequence is TGTCCCAGCAGCCACAGGGGGCCTGGAGAGACCCAGTACTTC.

Turning to this clonotype: Sequence at one end of the junction differs from germline and may be a read error. The V and J genes are TRBV15 and TRBJ2-1, with a weak D call TRBD2 (5 bases). Germline V gene data show CDR1 as LNHNV and CDR2 as YYDKDF (reference sequence). This CDR3 has 14 amino acids. The CDR3 bases are TGTGCCACCAACAGAGATCGTCGCCGCGGGGAGCAGTTCTTC. Its translation is CATNRDRRRGEQFF.

This clonotype was counted a few times. The chain uses TRBV5-5 and TRBJ2-1, with TRBD2 as a possible D gene (6 bases). The CDR3 is 13 amino acids. V lost 7 bases and J 0 bases, leaving 8 bases between the germline ends. CDR1 and CDR2 from the germline V gene are SGHKS and YYEKEE (reference sequence). CDR3 in amino acids: CASWGGSYNEQFF. The CDR3 nucleotides are TGTGCCAGCTGGGGAGGCTCCTACAATGAGCAGTTCTTC.

A few counts support this clonotype. This chain joins TRBV28 and TRBJ2-3, with 9 bases matching TRBD2. The ends lost 6 bases at V and 2 bases at J; junction bases unmatched: 24. Germline CDR1 reads MDHEN; CDR2 reads SYDVKM. This CDR3 is 21 amino acids long. In DNA, the CDR3 is TGTGCCAGCAGCCGTAAACAGCGAATCCTACTAGCGGGTCTGAACACAGATACGCAGTATTTT. It is translated as CASSRKQRILLAGLNTDTQYF.

This chain joins TRBV20-1 and TRBJ2-3; 8 positions agree with TRBD1. The CDR3 contains 13 residues. Germline V gives CDR1 DFQATT, CDR2 SNEGSKA (reference sequence). With 6 bases clipped from V and 6 bases from J, the junction kept 8 bases outside the gene matches. CDR3 nucleotides: TGCAGTGCGCCAGCACAGGGGGGCGATACGCAGTATTTT. Protein sequence: CSAPAQGGDTQYF.

This clonotype was seen only once. At one of its ends the junction is not consistent with the germline gene, which may arise from a read error. The CDR3 bases are TGCAGCGTTACGAGCCAGACGAACACTGAAGTTTTCTTT. It codes for CSVTSQTNTEVFF. This sequence joins TRBV29-1 and TRBJ1-1; D is uncertain. Germline loops: CDR1 SQVTM, CDR2 ANQGSEA. This CDR3 comprises 13 residues.

This clonotype has just a few counts. The chain combines TRBV6-2 or TRBV6-3 with TRBJ2-7; D perhaps matches TRBD1 (5 bases). V was clipped by 0 bases and J by 5 bases, with 20 bases between them. CDR3 length: 17 amino acids. Germline CDR1 reads MNHEY; CDR2 reads SVGEGT. CDR3 sequence: CASSYSSGHPTAHEQYF. The CDR3 nucleotides are TGTGCCAGCAGTTACTCGAGTGGACATCCCACAGCCCACGAGCAGTACTTC.

V is TRBV6-6 and J is TRBJ1-1; no reliable D call. Germline lookup yields CDR1 MNHNY and CDR2 SVGAGI (reference sequence). The CDR3 length is 16 residues. The V end was cut by 0 bases, the J end by 7 bases, with 18 bases between. The CDR3 nucleotides are TGTGCCAGCAGTTACTCCGGATCCCCGAATGGGGTTGAAGCTTTCTTT. Translating it yields CASSYSGSPNGVEAFF.

The CDR3 bases are TGTGCCAGCAGTCGCGCCAGGGGGCTCGGGGAGCTGTTTTTT. This gives the protein CASSRARGLGELFF. This chain links TRBV2 with TRBJ2-2; TRBD1 agrees at 8 bases. The germline gives CDR1 SNHLY, CDR2 FYNNEI. Trimming took 5 bases from V and 7 from J; bases not matched to a gene: 6. The CDR3 is 14 residues long.

As to this clonotype: The germline gene is not matched at one end of the junction; a read error may be the cause. V and J are TRBV7-2 and TRBJ2-1, with 8 bases fitting TRBD2. CDR1 and CDR2 from the germline V gene are SGHTA and FQGNSA. This CDR3 has 17 amino acids. The CDR3 bases are TGTGCCAGCAGCTTAGTGGCCCAGCGGGGGATCTACAATGGGCAGTTCTTC. Amino acid sequence: CASSLVAQRGIYNGQFF. The complete variable domain, with remaining parts taken from reference TRBV7-2 and TRBJ2-1, reads GAGVSQSPSNKVTEKGKDVELRCDPISGHTALYWYRQSLGQGLEFLIYFQGNSAPDKSGLPSDRFSAERTGGSVSTLTIQRTQQEDSAVYLCASSLVAQRGIYNGQFFGPGTRLTVL.

The chain is built from TRBV7-9 and TRBJ2-1; weak D call: TRBD1 (5 bases). The CDR3 sequence is 15 residues long. Germline CDR1 SEHNR, CDR2 FQNEAQ (reference sequence). Trimming removed 4 bases from V and 6 bases from J, with 16 bases in between. CDR3 region: CASSYSETARNEQFF. The CDR3 region has the DNA TGTGCCAGCAGCTACTCCGAGACAGCACGCAATGAGCAGTTCTTC.

V usage is TRBV28 and J usage is TRBJ1-5; D remains ambiguous. CDR1 is MDHEN and CDR2 is SYDVKM in the germline V gene. Trimming shortened V by 7 bases and J by 0 bases, and 7 bases separated the two germline ends. This CDR3 has 13 amino acids. The CDR3 region is CASNEASNQPQHF. The CDR3 DNA reads as TGTGCCAGCAACGAGGCTAGCAATCAGCCCCAGCATTTT.

This clonotype was seen repeatedly, ten times or more. The CDR3, as DNA: TGTGCCAGCAGCTTCTCTGGCGAGCAGTACTTC. This encodes CASSFSGEQYF. The chain joins TRBV7-2 to TRBJ2-7; D not certain. The CDR3 covers 11 residues. Trimming took off 3 bases at V and 6 bases at J, with 6 bases between the two ends. Germline V gene lookup returns CDR1 SGHTA and CDR2 FQGNSA.

The genes are TRBV29-1 and TRBJ1-1; 8 bases are a match to TRBD1. Trimming took 3 bases from V and 1 from J; bases not matched to a gene: 7. This CDR3 comprises 15 residues. Germline V gene lookup returns CDR1 SQVTM and CDR2 ANQGSEA. The CDR3 sequence: CSVERDRRENTEAFF. CDR3 bases: TGCAGCGTTGAGAGGGACAGGCGTGAGAACACTGAAGCTTTCTTT.

This clonotype came up a few times. The gene calls are TRBV3-1 and TRBJ2-1; 9 bases are a match to TRBD2. V dropped 1 base and J dropped 4; count of bases not matched to a gene: 2. The V gene's germline CDR1 is LGHDT and CDR2 YNNKEL (reference sequence). The CDR3 has 15 amino acids. CDR3 region: CASSQGAGGYNEQFF. The CDR3 DNA reads TGTGCCAGCAGCCAAGGGGCGGGAGGGTACAATGAGCAGTTCTTC.

This clonotype was recorded a few times. CDR3 DNA sequence: TGCAGTGCCCCCCGGGTCGGGGTCTGGGCAGATACGCAGTATTTT. Protein sequence: CSAPRVGVWADTQYF. The chain carries TRBV20-1 and TRBJ2-3, with D maybe TRBD2 (5 bases). CDR3 length: 15 amino acids. Trimming left V 6 bases short and J 4 bases short, with 20 bases between. Germline CDR1 and CDR2: DFQATT and SNEGSKA (reference sequence).

The chain joins TRBV6-2 or TRBV6-3 to TRBJ1-2; D is unclear. The germline V and J ends were trimmed by 6 bases and 4 bases, with 9 bases remaining between them. The CDR3 sequence is 12 residues long. Germline V gene data show CDR1 as MNHEY and CDR2 as SVGEGT. The CDR3 spells CASRPESYGYTF. CDR3 DNA: TGTGCCAGCAGACCGGAAAGCTATGGCTACACCTTC.